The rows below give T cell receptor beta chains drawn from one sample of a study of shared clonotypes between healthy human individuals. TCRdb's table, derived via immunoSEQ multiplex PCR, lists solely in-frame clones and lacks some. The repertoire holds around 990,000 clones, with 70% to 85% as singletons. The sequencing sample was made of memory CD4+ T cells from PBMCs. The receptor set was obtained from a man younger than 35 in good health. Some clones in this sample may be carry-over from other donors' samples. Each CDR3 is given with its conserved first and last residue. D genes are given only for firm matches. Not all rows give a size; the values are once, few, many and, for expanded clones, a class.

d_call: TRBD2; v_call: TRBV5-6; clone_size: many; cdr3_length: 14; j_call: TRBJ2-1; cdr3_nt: TGTGCCAGCAAGAAAGGGATTGGCGGGAGTGAGCAGTTCTTC; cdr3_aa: CASKKGIGGSEQFF
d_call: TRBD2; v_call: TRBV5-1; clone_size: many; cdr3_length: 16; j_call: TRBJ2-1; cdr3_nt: TGCGCCAGCAGCCGCACACTAGCGGGAGGGCACAATGAGCAGTTCTTC; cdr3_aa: CASSRTLAGGHNEQFF
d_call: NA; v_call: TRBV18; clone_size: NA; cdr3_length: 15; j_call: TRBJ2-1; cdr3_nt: TGTGCCAGCTCACCACCGGGGAGCGCCTACAATGAGCAGTTCTTC; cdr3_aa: CASSPPGSAYNEQFF
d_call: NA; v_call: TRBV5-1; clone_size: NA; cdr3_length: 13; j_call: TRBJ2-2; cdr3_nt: TGCGCCAGCAGCTTGAGTGGGACCGGGGAGCTGTTTTTT; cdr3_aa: CASSLSGTGELFF
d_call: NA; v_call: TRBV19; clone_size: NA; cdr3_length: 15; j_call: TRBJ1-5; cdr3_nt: TGTGCCAGTAGTATAGATCAGGGTAGCAATCAGCCCCAGCATTTT; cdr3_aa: CASSIDQGSNQPQHF
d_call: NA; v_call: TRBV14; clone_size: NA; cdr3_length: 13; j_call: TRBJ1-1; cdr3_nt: TGTGCCAGCAGCCAACGGGGGAACACTGAAGCTTTCTTT; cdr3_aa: CASSQRGNTEAFF
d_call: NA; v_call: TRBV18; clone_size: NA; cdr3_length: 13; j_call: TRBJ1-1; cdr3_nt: TGTGCCAGCTCAACAGGTTTGAACACTGAAGCTTTCTTT; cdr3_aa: CASSTGLNTEAFF
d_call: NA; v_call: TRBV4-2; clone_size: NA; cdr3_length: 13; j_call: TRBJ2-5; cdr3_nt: TGTGCCAGCAGCCAAGGGCCCGGAGAGACCCAGTACTTC; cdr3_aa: CASSQGPGETQYF
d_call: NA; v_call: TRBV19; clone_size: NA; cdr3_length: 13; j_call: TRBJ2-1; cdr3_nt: TGTGCCAGCGAAAAAGACTCCTACAATGAGCAGTTCTTC; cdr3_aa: CASEKDSYNEQFF
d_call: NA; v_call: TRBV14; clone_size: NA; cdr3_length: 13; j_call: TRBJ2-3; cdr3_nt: TGTGCCAGCACGAGTAGACGGACAGATACGCAGTATTTT; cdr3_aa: CASTSRRTDTQYF
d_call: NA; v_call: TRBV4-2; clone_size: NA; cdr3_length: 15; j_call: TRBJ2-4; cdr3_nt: TGTGTCAGCAGCCAAGATGGGGGTATCAAAAACATTCAGTACTTC; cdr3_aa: CVSSQDGGIKNIQYF
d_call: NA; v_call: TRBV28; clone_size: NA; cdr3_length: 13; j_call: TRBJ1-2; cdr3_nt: TGTGCCAGCAGTTTCTTTCAGGAGAAAGGCTACACCTTC; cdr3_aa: CASSFFQEKGYTF